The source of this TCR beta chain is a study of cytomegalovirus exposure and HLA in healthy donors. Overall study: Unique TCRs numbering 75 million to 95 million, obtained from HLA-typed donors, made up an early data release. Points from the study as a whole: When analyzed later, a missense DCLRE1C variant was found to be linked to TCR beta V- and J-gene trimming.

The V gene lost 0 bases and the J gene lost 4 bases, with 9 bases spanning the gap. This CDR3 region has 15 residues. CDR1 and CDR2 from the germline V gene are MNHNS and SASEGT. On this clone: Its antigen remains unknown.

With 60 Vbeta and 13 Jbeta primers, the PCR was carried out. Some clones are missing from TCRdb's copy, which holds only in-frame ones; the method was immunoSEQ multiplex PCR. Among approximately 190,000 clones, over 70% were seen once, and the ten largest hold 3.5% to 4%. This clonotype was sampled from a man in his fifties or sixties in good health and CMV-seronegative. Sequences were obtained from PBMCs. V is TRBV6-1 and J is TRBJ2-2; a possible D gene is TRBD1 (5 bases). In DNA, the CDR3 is TGTGCCAGCAGTGAAGCTGCAGGGCTCACCGGGGAGCTGTTTTTT. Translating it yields CASSEAAGLTGELFF.